Following are 14 T cell receptor beta chains from one sample sequenced in a study of blood T cell repertoires in COVID-19. Assay: immunoSEQ multiplex PCR; the TCRdb copy retains only in-frame clones and omits some. The sample gives 250,000 to 300,000 clones, more than 85% of which show up once; around 5% is in the top ten. Sequencing used peripheral blood. These TCRs come from a woman aged 55-69 years with COVID-19, enrolled during active disease.

V and J are TRBV5-1 and TRBJ2-3, with 10 bases lining up with TRBD2. This CDR3 is built from 16 residues. CDR1 is SGHRS and CDR2 is YFSETQ in the germline V gene. V was pared by 4 bases and J by 1 base, with 6 bases of the junction left unmatched. Here the CDR3 DNA reads TGCGCCAGCAGCGCCCGACTAGCGGGCCGCACAGATACGCAGTATTTT. This sequence encodes CASSARLAGRTDTQYF.

The chain is built from TRBV4-2 and TRBJ2-3, with 7 bases lining up with TRBD2. The CDR3 has 18 residues. V was pared by 2 bases and J by 7 bases, with 18 bases of the junction left unmatched. CDR1 and CDR2 (germline): LGHNA, YNFKEQ. The CDR3 nucleotides read TGTGCCAGCAGCCAACGGCTAGCGGACGGAGGGGTAGGGAATACGCAGTATTTT. As protein: CASSQRLADGGVGNTQYF.

The chain combines TRBV7-9 with TRBJ2-1, with 9 bases aligning to TRBD2. The V segment lost 5 bases and the J segment 7 bases; nucleotides outside the gene matches: 18. This CDR3 has 18 amino acids. Germline V gene sequence: CDR1 SEHNR, CDR2 FQNEAQ (reference sequence). CDR3 DNA sequence: TGTGCCAGCAGCCCGGACATGGGGGGCGGGAGGGGCCAAAATGAGCAGTTCTTC. It yields the protein CASSPDMGGGRGQNEQFF.

The count of this clone is one. The chain carries TRBV24-1 and TRBJ2-4; 11 nucleotides agree with TRBD2. CDR1 and CDR2 from the germline V gene are KGHDR and SFDVKD. V trimming: 3 bases; J trimming: 2 bases; junction bases outside the gene matches: 2. This CDR3 spans 16 amino acids. This CDR3 is CATSDASGGTKNIQYF. As DNA, the CDR3 is TGTGCCACCAGTGATGCTAGCGGGGGGACCAAAAACATTCAGTACTTC.

CDR3 amino acids: CASSLSIGTSPYEQYF. DNA for the CDR3: TGTGCCAGCAGCTTAAGTATAGGGACTAGCCCCTACGAGCAGTACTTC. This sequence joins TRBV13 and TRBJ2-7; 9 nucleotides align to TRBD2. Per the germline V gene, CDR1 is PRHDT and CDR2 is FYEKMQ (reference sequence). Germline trimming cut 2 bases from V and 2 bases from J; bases unmatched to any gene: 7. This CDR3 contains 16 residues.

This clone was seen a single time. J is TRBJ2-7 and V is TRBV15, with TRBD1 identical over 8 bases. The CDR3 extends over 14 amino acids. CDR1 is LNHNV and CDR2 is YYDKDF in the germline V gene (reference sequence). After removal of 2 bases from V and 5 bases from J, the junction contained 5 bases not matched to a gene. For the CDR3, the DNA is TGTGCCACCAGCAGATCTTCGGACAGGGACGAGCAGTACTTC. Its translation: CATSRSSDRDEQYF. The whole variable domain, filled in from reference TRBV15 and TRBJ2-7, reads DAMVIQNPRYQVTQFGKPVTLSCSQTLNHNVMYWYQQKSSQAPKLLFHYYDKDFNNEADTPDNFQSRRPNTSFCFLDIRSPGLGDTAMYLCATSRSSDRDEQYFGPGTRLTVT.

CDR3 amino acids: CASSYVSGAEAFF. CDR3 DNA: TGTGCCAGCAGTTACGTATCTGGGGCCGAAGCTTTCTTT. The chain is built from TRBV6-2 or TRBV6-3 and TRBJ1-1; D is perhaps TRBD1 (5 bases). V was cut by 2 bases and J by 8 bases, with 12 bases left in between. Germline V gives CDR1 MNHEY, CDR2 SVGEGT. The CDR3 length is 13 residues.

The chain combines TRBV30 with TRBJ2-5, with 16 bases identical to TRBD2. This CDR3 is built from 16 residues. Germline loops: CDR1 GTSNPN, CDR2 SVGIG (reference sequence). J gave up 4 bases and V 8 bases, and 10 bases lay outside the gene matches. The CDR3 DNA follows: TGTGCCAGCACCGGGACTAGCGGGAGGGCCGGAGAGACCCAGTACTTC. Encoded protein: CASTGTSGRAGETQYF.

The chain recombines TRBV9 with TRBJ2-1, with a tentative D call TRBD2 (5 bases). V lost 0 bases to trimming and J lost 3 bases, with 10 bases between them. The V gene's germline CDR1 is SGDLS and CDR2 YYNGEE. CDR3 size: 15 residues. CDR3 protein: CASSVALSGYNEQFF. The CDR3 nucleotides are TGTGCCAGCAGCGTAGCTCTCAGCGGCTACAATGAGCAGTTCTTC.

This clone was found a few times. This sequence joins TRBV30 and TRBJ1-5; D gene unclear. V lost 3 bases and J 0 bases, leaving 6 bases between the germline ends. CDR3 length equals 13 residues. Germline CDR1 GTSNPN, CDR2 SVGIG (reference sequence). In DNA form, the CDR3 reads TGTGCCTGGAGGGGGAGTAGCAATCAGCCCCAGCATTTT. Translation: CAWRGSSNQPQHF.

This clone was seen once. The V gene is TRBV2, the J gene TRBJ2-2, with a weak D call TRBD1 (6 bases). The CDR3 loop spans 15 amino acids. Germline lookup yields CDR1 SNHLY and CDR2 FYNNEI. V was clipped by 5 bases and J by 3 bases, with 13 bases between them. The CDR3 DNA sequence: TGTGCCAGCAGTTTTACAGGGTTGGACACCGGGGAGCTGTTTTTT. As protein: CASSFTGLDTGELFF.

This clone has just one count. This chain joins TRBV11-2 and TRBJ2-7; the match to TRBD2 covers 11 bases. V was clipped by 1 base and J by 6 bases; unmatched bases: 5. This CDR3 has 15 residues. Germline-derived CDR1 and CDR2 are SGHAT and FQNNGV. The CDR3 nucleotides read TGTGCCAGCAGCTTAGTTGGGACTAGCGGTAGCGAGCAGTACTTC. Its translation is CASSLVGTSGSEQYF. Full variable domain (missing parts from reference TRBV11-2 and TRBJ2-7): EAGVAQSPRYKIIEKRQSVAFWCNPISGHATLYWYQQILGQGPKLLIQFQNNGVVDDSQLPKDRFSAERLKGVDSTLKIQPAKLEDSAVYLCASSLVGTSGSEQYFGPGTRLTVT.

This chain uses TRBV27 with TRBJ1-2; a weak D match, TRBD1 (6 bases). CDR1 MNHEY and CDR2 SMNVEV come from the germline V gene (reference sequence). The V end was cut by 6 bases, the J end by 4 bases, with 15 bases between. This CDR3 is 14 amino acids long. The CDR3 sequence: CASSPAGTPYGYTF. For the CDR3, the DNA is TGTGCCAGCAGCCCCGCCGGGACACCCTATGGCTACACCTTC.

The chain is built from TRBV19 and TRBJ2-7; 9 bases are shared with TRBD1. Trimming at V came to 4 bases and at J to 3 bases, leaving 4 bases not matched to a gene. CDR1 LNHDA and CDR2 SQIVND come from the germline V gene (reference sequence). CDR3 length: 14 amino acids. The CDR3 DNA follows: TGTGCCAGTAGTAAGGGACAGGGCTTCTACGAGCAGTACTTC. This gives the protein CASSKGQGFYEQYF.